This T cell receptor (beta chain) derives from a study of cytotoxic CD8 clonotypes in ibrutinib-treated CLL (dated by TCRdb to the early 2020s). Context from the whole study: The cohort included around 15 treatment-naive and fewer than 12 relapsed/refractory patients; about 18 were IGHV unmutated. Partial responses were observed in approximately 24 patients and complete responses in 2; after a median follow-up of roughly 72 months, remission was maintained in roughly 15 patients and progression was observed in some twelve. Samples at response were collected after a median of around twelve months of treatment, with a range of roughly 6 to 36 months. Samples averaged 255,043 productive templates and approximately 100,000 productive rearrangements. Of the 85 to 95 participants in the trial, roughly 26 had longitudinal samples available. Cryopreserved peripheral blood mononuclear cells were collected at three points: before therapy, at response, and at either sustained remission or disease progression. Every remission and progressive disease sample was obtained while ibrutinib was still being received by the patients.

Concerning this clone: The target of this receptor is not known. The sample holds no much larger clone one base away, and base qualities are not on file.

Cut back by 5 bases and 0 bases, the V and J ends lie 13 bases apart. The CDR3 has 15 amino acids, counting the end cysteine and phenylalanine. Solely the CDR3 DNA is kept, with 45 bases framed from the first base. For CDR1 and CDR2, the germline V gene lists SGHVS and FNYEAQ. The time point label corresponds to: less than 30 months on ibrutinib. For TCR beta library preparation, about 2 micrograms of genomic DNA was extracted from cryopreserved PBMCs. Longitudinal blood samples from CLL patients on ibrutinib monotherapy underwent high-throughput TCR beta sequencing. The patients were enrolled in a single-center, open-label phase 2 trial of ibrutinib monotherapy. Each clonotype received, on average, roughly 9.6x coverage in deep resolution sequencing performed on a MiSeq, where the target depth lay between 1 in 1 million and 1 in 200,000 T cells. TCR beta libraries were generated with the immunoSEQ hsTCRB Kit. Processing in the source paper ran as follows. ImmunoSEQ Data Assistant and ImmunoSEQ Analyzer were used for data analysis, and V, D and J genes were assigned according to IMGT definitions. Clonality, which ranges from 0 to 1, was calculated by subtracting the normalized Shannon entropy of productive rearrangement frequencies from one. Only overrepresented clonotypes making up at least 0.05% of each patient's repertoire were included in the public clonotype analysis. Roughly 12 age-matched healthy donor repertoires from immuneACCESS were used as controls for clonality. In its TCRdb copy, this immuneACCESS table keeps in-frame sequences only and misses some clones. Where compared with another copy, unresolved V genes explain less than half of these, and the others have no known cause. For V, J and clone size, that table is used; D and trimming come from the DNA. This sample has 250,000 or so clones in its table, and 60% to 75% of those were observed once. The biggest ten clones account for 15% of the sample.

Overall study results and their limits: Sampling times were not matched between sustained-remission and progressing patients, and lymph node repertoires were not studied. Public clonotypes were found to be uncommon and were observed to contract or remain stable during treatment; the increase in clonality was shown to reflect expansion of private clonotypes at ibrutinib response. Clonality rose at ibrutinib response, remained stable during sustained remission, and dropped back toward baseline at progression. Baseline clonality was found to be higher than that of age-matched healthy donors and was strongly correlated with circulating CD8+ T-cell counts.

The TCR sequence derives from a human donor with chronic lymphocytic leukemia. The sequence joins TRBV7-6 to TRBJ1-1; TRBD1 is possibly the D segment (6 matching bases). The sequenced sample was PBMCs, obtained after 24 months of ibrutinib treatment. The DNA is TGTGCCAGCAGCGCCCGTAGGGGGGTGAACACTGAAGCTTTCTTT. The encoded protein is CASSARRGVNTEAFF.